One sample yielded the 9 T cell receptor beta chains listed below, sequenced in a study of cytomegalovirus exposure and HLA in healthy donors (TCRdb year 2017). The library was built by means of the immunoSEQ multiplex PCR assay. TCRdb carries this immuneACCESS record with in-frame sequences only. Its versions omit some clonotypes, under half of them owing to an unresolved V gene in the studies checked, with the rest unexplained. Present in this sample are around 60,000 clones, over 75% of which were seen just once. The top ten clonotypes cover about 3.1% of the sample. Specimen: PBMCs. The receptors derive from a man younger than 35 in good health and CMV-seronegative.

The chain links TRBV7-6 to TRBJ2-1; 7 positions match TRBD1. V lost 3 bases and J lost 0; bases outside the gene matches: 8. Germline V gene sequence: CDR1 SGHVS, CDR2 FNYEAQ. The CDR3 spans 17 residues. The CDR3 reads CASSLRAGGSSYNEQFF. DNA for the CDR3: TGTGCCAGCAGCTTGCGTGCAGGGGGTTCCTCCTACAATGAGCAGTTCTTC.

This clone was picked up one time. The chain employs TRBV27 and TRBJ2-7; possible D gene TRBD2, 5 bases. V dropped 2 bases and J dropped 5 bases, with 19 bases sitting between them. The CDR3 runs to 16 residues. The germline V gene has CDR1 MNHEY and CDR2 SMNVEV (reference sequence). CDR3 amino acids: CASSLEYSVWTHEQYF. CDR3 DNA: TGTGCCAGCAGTTTAGAATATAGCGTCTGGACCCACGAGCAGTACTTC.

The chain uses TRBV15 and TRBJ2-5; D ambiguous. V lost 5 bases and J lost 5, with 18 bases in between. CDR1 and CDR2 from the germline V gene are LNHNV and YYDKDF (reference sequence). The CDR3 covers 15 residues. The CDR3 sequence: CATSGSAGPRETQYF. The DNA for the CDR3 is TGTGCCACCAGCGGGTCAGCAGGTCCCAGGGAGACCCAGTACTTC. Together with reference TRBV15 and TRBJ2-5, the CDR3 gives the full variable domain: DAMVIQNPRYQVTQFGKPVTLSCSQTLNHNVMYWYQQKSSQAPKLLFHYYDKDFNNEADTPDNFQSRRPNTSFCFLDIRSPGLGDTAMYLCATSGSAGPRETQYFGPGTRLLVL.

The genes are TRBV30 and TRBJ2-4; D is perhaps TRBD2 (6 bases). V was cut by 0 bases and J by 0 bases, with 12 bases left in between. This CDR3 contains 16 residues. Per the germline V gene, CDR1 is GTSNPN and CDR2 is SVGIG (reference sequence). In DNA, the CDR3 is TGTGCCTGGAGTGTAGGAGGGTCCGGAGCCAAAAACATTCAGTACTTC. It translates to CAWSVGGSGAKNIQYF.

The chain links TRBV27 to TRBJ2-1, with D hard to call. Germline CDR1 MNHEY, CDR2 SMNVEV (reference sequence). This CDR3 has 11 amino acids. The ends were cut back, 5 bases at V and 4 bases at J, with 3 bases in the middle. DNA of the CDR3: TGTGCCAGCAGTCTTTACAATGAGCAGTTCTTC. Its protein product is CASSLYNEQFF.

The table lists this clone with a count of one. This chain connects TRBV2 to TRBJ2-1, with 7 bases lining up with TRBD2. The trim removed 0 bases at V and 2 bases at J, leaving 1 base unmatched. The CDR3 consists of 15 residues. Germline-derived CDR1 and CDR2 are SNHLY and FYNNEI. CDR3 sequence reads: CASSEAGGPYNEQFF. The CDR3 DNA follows: TGTGCCAGCAGTGAAGCGGGAGGGCCCTACAATGAGCAGTTCTTC.

The chain recombines TRBV5-1 with TRBJ2-2, with a possible D match to TRBD2 (6 bases). The CDR3 length is 15 residues. The germline V and J ends were trimmed by 7 bases and 7 bases, with 20 bases remaining between them. In germline, CDR1 is SGHRS, CDR2 YFSETQ. The CDR3 loop is CASGLPSSGVGELFF. The CDR3 nucleotides are TGCGCCAGCGGACTTCCCTCCTCGGGGGTCGGGGAGCTGTTTTTT.

The gene calls are TRBV5-4 and TRBJ2-1, with 9 nucleotides matching TRBD1. The CDR3 extends over 16 amino acids. Germline CDR1 reads SGHNT; CDR2 reads YYREEE (reference sequence). The junction had 5 bases not matched to a gene; V was cut back by 4 bases and J by 0 bases. The CDR3 region is CASSEQGAISYNEQFF. CDR3 coding DNA: TGTGCCAGCAGCGAACAGGGGGCAATCTCCTACAATGAGCAGTTCTTC.

CDR3 sequence reads: CATSTPGLAGGPPPGGTQYF. Here the CDR3 DNA reads TGTGCCACCAGCACCCCGGGACTAGCGGGAGGGCCGCCACCCGGGGGTACGCAGTATTTT. The chain recombines TRBV15 with TRBJ2-3, with 16 bases fitting TRBD2. CDR1 and CDR2 (germline): LNHNV, YYDKDF (reference sequence). The CDR3 is 20 residues long. V was pared by 4 bases and J by 8 bases, with 18 bases of the junction left unmatched.